This TCR beta chain was identified in a study of blood T cell repertoires in COVID-19. Overall study context: COVID-19 samples from acute and convalescent phases originated in the United States, Italy and Spain.

In this sample, this clone turned up once. Germline lookup yields CDR1 SGHTA and CDR2 FQGNSA. This CDR3 comprises 13 residues. V was cut by 3 bases and J by 8 bases, with 11 bases left in between. How the authors handled the data: Quantification of nucleated cells was approximated via reference gene primer amplification. Sequenced by immunoSEQ multiplex PCR; TCRdb stores in-frame clones only, minus some. That table is the source of V, J and clone size, and D and trimming were worked out from the DNA. This sample yields 250,000 to 300,000 clones, of which about 86% are seen a single time; less than 4% belongs to the top ten.

The receptor's source is a man younger than 30 with active or convalescent COVID-19. V is TRBV7-2 and J is TRBJ1-3, with no clear D. Sequenced: peripheral blood. DNA for the CDR3: TGTGCCAGCAGCTTCACTTTCTTGGACACCATATATTTT. Its protein product is CASSFTFLDTIYF.